The next 5 T cell receptor beta chains were all read from a single sample in a study of T cell repertoires in cytomegalovirus infection. TCRdb reprocessed the reads via MiXCR and lists one record per CDR3 protein. The data show 110,000 or so distinct CDR3 sequences, more than 30% seen once. These receptors are not linked to any known antigen. Sample: CD8+ T cells from cultured PBMCs, taken from culture after CMV antigen stimulation. The receptor set was obtained from a human donor in good health (CMV status not recorded). Some clones in this sample may be carry-over from other donors' samples.

The chain combines TRBV4-1 with TRBJ2-4; D is uncertain. The germline V gene has CDR1 MGHRA and CDR2 YSYEKL. This CDR3 is built from 17 residues. The V gene lost 0 bases and the J gene lost 1 base, with 13 bases spanning the gap. CDR3 coding DNA: TGCGCCAGCAGCCAAGATTATGGACCGCAGGCCAAAAACATTCAGTACTTC. The encoded protein is CASSQDYGPQAKNIQYF.

V usage is TRBV6-5 and J usage is TRBJ1-1; D call uncertain. The CDR3 is made up of 11 amino acids. Germline CDR1 MNHEY, CDR2 SVGAGI. V lost 5 bases and J lost 8, with 9 bases in between. The CDR3 loop is CASSHGPEAFF. As DNA, the CDR3 is TGTGCCAGCAGTCACGGACCGGAAGCTTTCTTT.

CDR3 sequence reads: CASSPGTGGTTDTQYF. In DNA, the CDR3 is TGTGCCAGCAGCCCGGGGACAGGCGGGACCACAGATACGCAGTATTTT. The chain couples TRBV7-6 to TRBJ2-3; 8 bases fit TRBD1. V shed 5 bases, J shed 2 bases, and the junction held 9 bases outside the gene matches. The CDR3 has 16 residues. Germline V CDR1 and CDR2: SGHVS, FNYEAQ.

This clonotype has a count of ten or more. The rearrangement uses TRBV7-2 and TRBJ2-7; D is unresolved. From germline, CDR1 is SGHTA and CDR2 FQGNSA. This CDR3 region has 12 residues. The V end was cut by 5 bases, the J end by 2 bases, with 7 bases between. The CDR3 DNA reads as TGTGCCAGCAGCCCGGGCGCCTACGAGCAGTACTTC. Translation: CASSPGAYEQYF.

The CDR3 DNA follows: TGCAGTGCTAGAGATCAGCGGGGGGGCAATCGAGGTGAGCAGTTCTTC. Protein product: CSARDQRGGNRGEQFF. This chain links TRBV20-1 with TRBJ2-1; 10 bases match TRBD2. V lost 0 bases to trimming and J lost 9 bases; unmatched junction nucleotides: 11. The length of the CDR3 is 16 residues. Germline CDR1 is DFQATT and CDR2 is SNEGSKA (reference sequence).